This T cell receptor (beta chain) was retrieved from a study of control samples from healthy donors and cancer patients. The data were produced by immunoSEQ multiplex PCR, yet TCRdb's version contains in-frame clones alone and is incomplete. Of over 30,000 clones in the sample, about 85% are singletons; the top ten hold less than 2%. The V segment lost 8 bases and the J segment 10 bases; nucleotides outside the gene matches: 12. In germline, CDR1 is MGHDK, CDR2 SYGVNS. There are 13 residues in the CDR3. The chain is built from TRBV25-1 and TRBJ2-5; 8 nucleotides match TRBD1. Sequenced input: PBMCs. This clonotype was obtained from a woman aged 40 to 55 with lung cancer. Here the CDR3 reads CASAPDRAANQYF. The CDR3 DNA sequence: TGTGCCAGCGCCCCGGACAGGGCGGCGAACCAGTACTTC.